This T cell receptor beta chain was documented in a study of control samples from healthy donors and cancer patients. Method: immunoSEQ multiplex PCR; TCRdb's copy keeps in-frame clones and lacks some. Seen here are 68,000 or so clones, around 80% observed once, and the top ten hold around a sixth. This CDR3 comprises 15 residues. V dropped 0 bases and J dropped 7 bases, with 10 bases sitting between them. Per germline, CDR1 LGHNA and CDR2 YSLEER. Material: blood. This chain uses TRBV4-3 with TRBJ1-6; tentatively, D is TRBD1 (5 bases). This TCR came from a man aged 55 to 70 in good health. The CDR3 bases are TGCGCCAGCAGCCAAGAATGGGGGGGGAATTCACCCCTCCACTTT. It is translated as CASSQEWGGNSPLHF.